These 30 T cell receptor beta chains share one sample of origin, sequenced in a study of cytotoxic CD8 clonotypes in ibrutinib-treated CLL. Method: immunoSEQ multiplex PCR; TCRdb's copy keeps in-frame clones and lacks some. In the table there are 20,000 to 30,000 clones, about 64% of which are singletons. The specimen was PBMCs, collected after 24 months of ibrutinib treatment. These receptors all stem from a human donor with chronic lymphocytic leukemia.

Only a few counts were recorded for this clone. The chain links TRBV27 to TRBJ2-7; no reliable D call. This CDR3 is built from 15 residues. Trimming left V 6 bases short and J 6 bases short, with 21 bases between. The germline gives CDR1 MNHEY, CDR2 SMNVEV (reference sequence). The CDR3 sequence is CASSRGARVALEQYF. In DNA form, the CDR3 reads TGTGCCAGCAGCCGAGGAGCAAGGGTGGCACTCGAGCAGTACTTC.

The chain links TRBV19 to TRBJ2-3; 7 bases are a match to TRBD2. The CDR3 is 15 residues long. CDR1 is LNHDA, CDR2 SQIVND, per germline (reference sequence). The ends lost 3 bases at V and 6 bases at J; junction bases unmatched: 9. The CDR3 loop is CASSMAGVGADTQYF. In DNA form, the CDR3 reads TGTGCCAGTAGTATGGCGGGGGTAGGGGCGGATACGCAGTATTTT.

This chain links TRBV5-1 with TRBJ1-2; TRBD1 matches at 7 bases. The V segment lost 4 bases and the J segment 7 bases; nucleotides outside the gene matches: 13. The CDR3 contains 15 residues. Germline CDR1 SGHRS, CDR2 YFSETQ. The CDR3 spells CASSPETGTFRGYTF. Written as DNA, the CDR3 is TGCGCCAGCAGCCCAGAGACAGGGACCTTCCGTGGCTACACCTTC.

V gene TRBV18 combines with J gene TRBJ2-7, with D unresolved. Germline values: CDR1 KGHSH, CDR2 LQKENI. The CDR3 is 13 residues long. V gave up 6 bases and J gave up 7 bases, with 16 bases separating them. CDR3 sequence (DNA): TGTGCCAGCTCGCCTCAAAACCTCGGGGAGCAGTACTTC. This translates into CASSPQNLGEQYF.

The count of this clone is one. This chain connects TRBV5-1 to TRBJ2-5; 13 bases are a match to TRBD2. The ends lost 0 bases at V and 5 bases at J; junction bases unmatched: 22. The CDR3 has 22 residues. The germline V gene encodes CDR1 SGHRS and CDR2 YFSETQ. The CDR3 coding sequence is TGCGCCAGCAGCTTGGTTACAGCCGCACTAGCGGGGGGGCCTACCGGGCGGGAGACCCAGTACTTC. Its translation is CASSLVTAALAGGPTGRETQYF.

In nucleotides, the CDR3 is TGTGCCAGCAGCTCTGACAGGGAGAGGGAAAAACTGTTTTTT. Translating gives CASSSDREREKLFF. The gene calls are TRBV9 and TRBJ1-4, with TRBD1 identical over 7 bases. The CDR3 consists of 14 residues. Trimming at V came to 4 bases and at J to 8 bases, leaving 8 bases not matched to a gene. Per the germline V gene, CDR1 is SGDLS and CDR2 is YYNGEE.

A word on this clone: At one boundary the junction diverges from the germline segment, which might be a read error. DNA for the CDR3: TGTGCCAGCAGCCCTGGAGCCGGGAGGTCGGATCAGCCCCAGCATTTT. The encoded protein is CASSPGAGRSDQPQHF. The chain carries TRBV4-1 and TRBJ1-5, with D hard to call. Per germline, CDR1 MGHRA and CDR2 YSYEKL. The CDR3 is made up of 16 amino acids.

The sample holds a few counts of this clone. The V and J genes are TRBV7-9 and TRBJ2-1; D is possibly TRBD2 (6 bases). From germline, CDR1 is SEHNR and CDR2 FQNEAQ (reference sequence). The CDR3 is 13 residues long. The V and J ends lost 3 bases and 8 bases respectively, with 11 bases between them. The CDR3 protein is CASSFLREDEQFF. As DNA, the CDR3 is TGTGCCAGCAGCTTTCTCAGGGAGGATGAGCAGTTCTTC.

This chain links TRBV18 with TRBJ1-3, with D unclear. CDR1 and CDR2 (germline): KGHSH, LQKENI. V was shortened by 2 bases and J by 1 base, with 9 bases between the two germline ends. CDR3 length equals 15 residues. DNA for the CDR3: TGTGCCAGCTCACCATCGGGAAATTCTGGAAACACCATATATTTT. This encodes CASSPSGNSGNTIYF.

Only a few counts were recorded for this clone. The CDR3: CSVEDRTGIYGYTF. CDR3 in DNA: TGCAGCGTTGAAGACCGGACAGGGATATATGGCTACACCTTC. The V gene is TRBV29-1, the J gene TRBJ1-2; the match to TRBD1 covers 8 bases. Germline V gene data show CDR1 as SQVTM and CDR2 as ANQGSEA. Unmatched junction bases numbered 5, after V lost 0 bases and J lost 5 bases. The CDR3 is 14 residues long.

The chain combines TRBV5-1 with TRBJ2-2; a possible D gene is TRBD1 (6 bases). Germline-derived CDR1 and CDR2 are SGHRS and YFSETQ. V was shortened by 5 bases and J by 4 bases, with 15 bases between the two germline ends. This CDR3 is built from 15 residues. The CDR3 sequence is CASSETGEGTGELFF. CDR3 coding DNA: TGCGCCAGCAGTGAGACAGGCGAGGGCACCGGGGAGCTGTTTTTT.

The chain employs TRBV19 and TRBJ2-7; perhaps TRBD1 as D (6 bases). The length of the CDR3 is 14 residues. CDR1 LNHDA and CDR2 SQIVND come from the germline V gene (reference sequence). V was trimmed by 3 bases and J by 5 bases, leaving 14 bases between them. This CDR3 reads CASSISLGAHEQYF. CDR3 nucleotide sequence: TGTGCCAGTAGTATTTCCTTGGGGGCCCACGAGCAGTACTTC.

The CDR3 reads CASSSNRGLYQPQHF. CDR3 sequence (DNA): TGTGCCAGCAGCTCGAACAGGGGGCTGTATCAGCCCCAGCATTTT. The chain couples TRBV7-8 to TRBJ1-5, with TRBD1 matching over 9 bases. J was trimmed by 5 bases and V by 4 bases; bases with no gene match: 6. Germline V gene sequence: CDR1 SGHVS, CDR2 FQNEAQ. The CDR3 runs to 15 residues.

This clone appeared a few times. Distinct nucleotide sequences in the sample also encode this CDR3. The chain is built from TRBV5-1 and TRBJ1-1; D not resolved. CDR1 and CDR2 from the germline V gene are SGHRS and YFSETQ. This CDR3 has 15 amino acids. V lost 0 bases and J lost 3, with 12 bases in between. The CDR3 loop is CASSLGAGGDTEAFF. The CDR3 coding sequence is TGCGCCAGCAGCTTGGGGGCGGGTGGGGACACTGAAGCTTTCTTT.

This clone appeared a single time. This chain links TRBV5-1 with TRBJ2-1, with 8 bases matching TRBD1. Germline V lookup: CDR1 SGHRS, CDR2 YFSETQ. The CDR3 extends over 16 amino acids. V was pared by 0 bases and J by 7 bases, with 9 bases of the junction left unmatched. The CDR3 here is CASSLAVQGVDNEQFF. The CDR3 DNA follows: TGCGCCAGCAGCTTGGCGGTACAGGGGGTCGATAATGAGCAGTTCTTC.

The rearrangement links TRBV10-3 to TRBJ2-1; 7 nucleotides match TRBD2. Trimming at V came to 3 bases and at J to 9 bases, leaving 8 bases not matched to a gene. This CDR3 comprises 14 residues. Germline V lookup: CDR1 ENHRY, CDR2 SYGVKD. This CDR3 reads CAISDPAGRSEQFF. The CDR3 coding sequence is TGTGCCATCAGTGATCCAGCGGGGCGATCTGAGCAGTTCTTC.

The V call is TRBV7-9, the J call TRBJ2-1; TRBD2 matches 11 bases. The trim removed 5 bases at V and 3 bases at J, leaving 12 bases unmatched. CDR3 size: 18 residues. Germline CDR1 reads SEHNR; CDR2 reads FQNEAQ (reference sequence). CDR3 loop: CASSLSTLAGEHYNEQFF. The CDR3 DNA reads TGTGCCAGCAGCCTTAGCACACTAGCGGGGGAACACTACAATGAGCAGTTCTTC.

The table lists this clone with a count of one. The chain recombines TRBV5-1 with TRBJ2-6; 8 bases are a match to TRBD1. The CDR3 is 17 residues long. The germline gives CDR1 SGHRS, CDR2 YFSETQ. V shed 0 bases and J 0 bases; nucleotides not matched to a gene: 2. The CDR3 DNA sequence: TGCGCCAGCAGCTTGGCGGGACAGGTCTCTGGGGCCAACGTCCTGACTTTC. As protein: CASSLAGQVSGANVLTF.

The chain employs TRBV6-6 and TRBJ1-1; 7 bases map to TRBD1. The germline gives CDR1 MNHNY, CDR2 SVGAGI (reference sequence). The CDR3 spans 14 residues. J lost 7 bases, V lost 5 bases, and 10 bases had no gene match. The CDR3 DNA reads TGTGCCAGCAGTACGACGGACAGGTACCTTGAAGCTTTCTTT. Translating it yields CASSTTDRYLEAFF.

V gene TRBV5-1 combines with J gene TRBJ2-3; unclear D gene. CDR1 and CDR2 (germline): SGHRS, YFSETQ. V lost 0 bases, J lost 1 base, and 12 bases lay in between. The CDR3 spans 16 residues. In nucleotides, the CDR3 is TGCGCCAGCAGCTTGGGTGGCTCTCCCCGCACAGATACGCAGTATTTT. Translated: CASSLGGSPRTDTQYF.

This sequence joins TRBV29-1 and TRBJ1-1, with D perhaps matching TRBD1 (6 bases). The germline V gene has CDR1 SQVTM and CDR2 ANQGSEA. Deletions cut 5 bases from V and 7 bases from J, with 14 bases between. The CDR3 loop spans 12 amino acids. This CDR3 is CSVRRGGVEAFF. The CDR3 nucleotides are TGCAGCGTTCGCAGGGGAGGAGTTGAAGCTTTCTTT. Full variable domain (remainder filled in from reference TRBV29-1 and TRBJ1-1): SAVISQKPSRDICQRGTSLTIQCQVDSQVTMMFWYRQQPGQSLTLIATANQGSEATYESGFVIDKFPISRPNLTFSTLTVSNMSPEDSSIYLCSVRRGGVEAFFGQGTRLTVV.

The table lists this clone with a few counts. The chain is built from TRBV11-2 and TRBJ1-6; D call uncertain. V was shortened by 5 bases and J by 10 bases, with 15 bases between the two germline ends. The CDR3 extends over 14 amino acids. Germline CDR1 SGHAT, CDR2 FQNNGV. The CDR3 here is CASSLPNRDSPLHF. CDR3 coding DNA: TGTGCCAGCAGCCTCCCGAATAGAGACTCACCCCTCCACTTT.

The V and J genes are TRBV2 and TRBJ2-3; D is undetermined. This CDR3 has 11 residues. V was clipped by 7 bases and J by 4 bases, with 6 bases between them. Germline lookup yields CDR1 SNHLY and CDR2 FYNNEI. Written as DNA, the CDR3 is TGTGCCAGCACGGCTGCAGATACGCAGTATTTT. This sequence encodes CASTAADTQYF. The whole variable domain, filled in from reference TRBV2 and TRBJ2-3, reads EPEVTQTPSHQVTQMGQEVILRCVPISNHLYFYWYRQILGQKVEFLVSFYNNEISEKSEIFDDQFSVERPDGSNFTLKIRSTKLEDSAMYFCASTAADTQYFGPGTRLTVL.

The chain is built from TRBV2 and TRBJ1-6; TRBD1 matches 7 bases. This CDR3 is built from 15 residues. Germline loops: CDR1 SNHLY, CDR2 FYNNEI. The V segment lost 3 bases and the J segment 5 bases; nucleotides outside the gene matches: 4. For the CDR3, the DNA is TGTGCCAGCAGTGAGGCAGGGGGGAATAATTCACCCCTCCACTTT. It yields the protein CASSEAGGNNSPLHF.

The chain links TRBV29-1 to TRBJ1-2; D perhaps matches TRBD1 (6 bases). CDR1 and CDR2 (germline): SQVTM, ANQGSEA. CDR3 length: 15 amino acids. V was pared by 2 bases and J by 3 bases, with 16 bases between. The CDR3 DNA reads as TGCAGCGTTGAAATCCGTTTTGGGGGCTACTATGGCTACACCTTC. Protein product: CSVEIRFGGYYGYTF.

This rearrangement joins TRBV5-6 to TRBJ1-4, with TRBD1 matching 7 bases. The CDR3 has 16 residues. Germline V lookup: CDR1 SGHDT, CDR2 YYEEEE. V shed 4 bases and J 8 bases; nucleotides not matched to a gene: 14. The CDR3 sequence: CASSADPGQLGEKLFF. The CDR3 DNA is TGTGCCAGCAGCGCAGACCCGGGACAGTTAGGAGAAAAACTGTTTTTT.

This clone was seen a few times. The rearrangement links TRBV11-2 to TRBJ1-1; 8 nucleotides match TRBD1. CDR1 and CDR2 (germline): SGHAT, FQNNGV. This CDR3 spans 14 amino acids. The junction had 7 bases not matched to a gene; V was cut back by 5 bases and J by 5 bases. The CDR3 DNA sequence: TGTGCCAGCAGCCCCCAGGGGGCGGGAACTGAAGCTTTCTTT. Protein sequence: CASSPQGAGTEAFF.

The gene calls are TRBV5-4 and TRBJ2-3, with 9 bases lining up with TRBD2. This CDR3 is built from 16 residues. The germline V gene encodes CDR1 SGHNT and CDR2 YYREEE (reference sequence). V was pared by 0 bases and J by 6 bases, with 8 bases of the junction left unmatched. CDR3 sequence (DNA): TGTGCCAGCAGCTTGGCCTTAGCGGGGGCCCGCGATACGCAGTATTTT. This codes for CASSLALAGARDTQYF.

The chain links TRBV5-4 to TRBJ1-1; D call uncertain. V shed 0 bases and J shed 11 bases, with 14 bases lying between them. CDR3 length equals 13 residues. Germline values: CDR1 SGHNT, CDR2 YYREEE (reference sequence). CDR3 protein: CASSLEKRTAAFF. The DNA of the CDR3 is TGTGCCAGCAGCTTGGAGAAAAGGACCGCGGCTTTCTTT.

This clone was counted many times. CDR3 residues: CASTRDWNTEAFF. Written as DNA, the CDR3 is TGTGCCAGCACCCGGGACTGGAACACTGAAGCTTTCTTT. The V gene is TRBV9, the J gene TRBJ1-1; D is perhaps TRBD1 (5 bases). The germline gives CDR1 SGDLS, CDR2 YYNGEE. The CDR3 covers 13 residues. The V gene lost 6 bases and the J gene lost 1 base, with 10 bases spanning the gap.